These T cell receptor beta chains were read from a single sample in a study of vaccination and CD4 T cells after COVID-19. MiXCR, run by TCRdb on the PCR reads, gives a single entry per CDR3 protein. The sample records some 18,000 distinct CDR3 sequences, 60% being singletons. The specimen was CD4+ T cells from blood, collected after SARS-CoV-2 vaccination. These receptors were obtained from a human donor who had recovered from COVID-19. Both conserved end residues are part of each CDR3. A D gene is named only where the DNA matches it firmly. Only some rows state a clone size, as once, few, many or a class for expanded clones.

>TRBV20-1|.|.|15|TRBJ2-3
CSARGAFRGADTQYF
TGCAGTGCTAGAGGGGCCTTCAGGGGGGCAGATACGCAGTATTTT
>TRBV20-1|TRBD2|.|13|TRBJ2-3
CSAGTSGTDTQYF
TGCAGTGCCGGGACTAGCGGCACAGATACGCAGTATTTT
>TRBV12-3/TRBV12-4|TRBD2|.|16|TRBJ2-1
CASRPSGRAVYNEQFF
TGTGCCAGCAGACCTAGCGGGAGGGCGGTCTACAATGAGCAGTTCTTC
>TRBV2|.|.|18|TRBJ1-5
CASSEEPAGTHSNQPQHF
TGTGCCAGCAGTGAAGAGCCGGCAGGAACTCATAGCAATCAGCCCCAGCATTTT
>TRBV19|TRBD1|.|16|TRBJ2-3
CASSFIGQGGTDTQYF
TGTGCCAGTAGTTTTATTGGACAGGGGGGCACAGATACGCAGTATTTT
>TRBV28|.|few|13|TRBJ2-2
CASSLSLDGELFF
TGTGCCAGCAGTTTATCACTGGACGGGGAGCTGTTTTTT
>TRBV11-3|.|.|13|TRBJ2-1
CASSLNSYNEQFF
TGTGCCAGCAGCTTAAACTCCTACAATGAGCAGTTCTTC
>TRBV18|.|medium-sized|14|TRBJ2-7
CASSPGTESYEQYF
TGTGCCAGCTCACCCGGGACGGAATCCTACGAGCAGTACTTC
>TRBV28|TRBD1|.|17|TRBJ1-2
CASSPKALDRVYYGYTF
TGTGCCAGCAGTCCTAAAGCCCTGGACAGGGTCTACTATGGCTACACCTTC
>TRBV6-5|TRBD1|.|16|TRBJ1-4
CASSYSGTGGREKLFF
TGTGCCAGCAGTTACTCTGGGACAGGGGGACGAGAAAAACTGTTTTTT
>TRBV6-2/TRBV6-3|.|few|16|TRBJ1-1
CASSLRGLARNTEAFF
TGTGCCAGCAGTCTTCGTGGGCTGGCAAGGAACACTGAAGCTTTCTTT
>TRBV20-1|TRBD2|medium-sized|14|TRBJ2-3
CSATSGGYTDTQYF
TGCAGTGCCACTAGCGGGGGGTACACAGATACGCAGTATTTT
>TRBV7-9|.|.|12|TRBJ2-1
CARRGDHNEQFF
TGTGCCAGGAGGGGGGACCACAATGAGCAGTTCTTC
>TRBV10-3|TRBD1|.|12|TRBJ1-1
CAISGDSLVAFF
TGTGCCATCAGCGGGGACAGCCTCGTAGCTTTCTTT
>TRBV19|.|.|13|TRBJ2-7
CASSRRLSVEQYF
TGTGCCAGTAGTCGACGACTAAGCGTCGAGCAGTACTTC
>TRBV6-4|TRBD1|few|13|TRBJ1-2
CASSSSGQGDYTF
TGTGCCAGCAGTAGTTCGGGACAGGGGGACTACACCTTC
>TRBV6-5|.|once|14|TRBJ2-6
CASSYLPGANVLTF
TGTGCCAGCAGTTACTTGCCTGGGGCCAACGTCCTGACTTTC
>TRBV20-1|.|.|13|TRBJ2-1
CSAFTGTRTEQFF
TGCAGTGCTTTCACCGGGACCCGGACGGAGCAGTTCTTC
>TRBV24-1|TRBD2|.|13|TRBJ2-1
CATGSGSGNEQFF
TGTGCCACCGGTAGCGGGAGCGGAAATGAGCAGTTCTTC
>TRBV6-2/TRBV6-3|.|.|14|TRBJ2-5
CASSLPHRVETQYF
TGTGCCAGCAGCCTACCCCACAGGGTAGAGACCCAGTACTTC
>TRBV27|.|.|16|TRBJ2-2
CASSSWAIHRNGELFF
TGTGCCAGCAGTTCCTGGGCCATCCACCGGAATGGGGAGCTGTTTTTT
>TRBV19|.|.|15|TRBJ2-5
CASSSSRGTMETQYF
TGTGCCAGTAGTTCCTCCAGAGGTACAATGGAGACCCAGTACTTC
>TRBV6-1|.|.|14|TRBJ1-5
CASREGQGLGPQHF
TGTGCCAGCAGGGAAGGGCAGGGCCTGGGGCCCCAGCATTTT
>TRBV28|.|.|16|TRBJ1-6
CASSLPRGDYNSPLHF
TGTGCCAGCAGTTTACCCCGGGGAGACTATAATTCACCCCTCCACTTT
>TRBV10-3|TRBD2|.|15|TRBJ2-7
CAISGSSGIGYEQYF
TGTGCCATCAGTGGATCTAGCGGGATAGGGTACGAGCAGTACTTC
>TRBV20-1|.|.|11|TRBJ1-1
CSAGSPTEAFF
TGCAGTGCGGGGTCACCCACTGAAGCTTTCTTT
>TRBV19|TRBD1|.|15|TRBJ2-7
CASSQTGTGVLRQYF
TGTGCCAGTAGTCAAACCGGGACAGGGGTTCTCCGGCAGTACTTC
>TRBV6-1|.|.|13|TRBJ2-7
CASSVGGSYEQYF
TGTGCCAGCAGTGTTGGCGGCAGCTACGAGCAGTACTTC
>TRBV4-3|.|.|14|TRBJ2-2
CASSQDIRTGELFF
TGCGCCAGCAGCCAAGATATCCGCACCGGGGAGCTGTTTTTT
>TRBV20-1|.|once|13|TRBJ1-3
CSARSDSGNTIYF
TGCAGTGCTAGGTCAGACTCTGGAAACACCATATATTTT
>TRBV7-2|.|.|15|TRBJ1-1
CASSLGGTANTEAFF
TGTGCCAGCAGCTTAGGGGGGACCGCAAACACTGAAGCTTTCTTT
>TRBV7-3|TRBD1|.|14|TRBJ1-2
CASSLTGGGGGYTF
TGTGCCAGCAGCCTTACAGGGGGTGGCGGTGGCTACACCTTC
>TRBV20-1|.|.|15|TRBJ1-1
CSARDLGRVNTEAFF
TGCAGTGCTAGAGATCTAGGGAGGGTGAACACTGAAGCTTTCTTT
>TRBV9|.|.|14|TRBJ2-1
CASSVFGSYNEQFF
TGTGCCAGCAGCGTATTCGGGTCCTACAATGAGCAGTTCTTC
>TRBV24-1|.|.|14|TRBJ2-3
CATSGTENPDTQYF
TGTGCCACCAGTGGAACGGAGAATCCCGATACGCAGTATTTT
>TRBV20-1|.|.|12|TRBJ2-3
CSIGRGTDTQYF
TGCAGTATTGGCAGGGGAACAGATACGCAGTATTTT